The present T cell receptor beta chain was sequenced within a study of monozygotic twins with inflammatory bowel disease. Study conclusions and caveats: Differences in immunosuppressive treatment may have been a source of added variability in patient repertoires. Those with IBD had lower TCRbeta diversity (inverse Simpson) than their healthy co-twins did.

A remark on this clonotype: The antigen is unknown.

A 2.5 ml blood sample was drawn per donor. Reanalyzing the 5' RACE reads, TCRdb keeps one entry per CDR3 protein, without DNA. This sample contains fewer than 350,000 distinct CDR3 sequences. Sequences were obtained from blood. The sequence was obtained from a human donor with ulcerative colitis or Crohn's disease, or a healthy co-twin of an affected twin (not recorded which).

CDR3: CASSRYSGGGTDTQYF. V is TRBV28 and J is TRBJ2-3; the TCRdb D gene call, TRBD2, has no DNA to confirm it. The CDR3 length is 16 residues. In germline, CDR1 is MDHEN, CDR2 SYDVKM.